Below are 23 T cell receptor beta chains sequenced from a single sample in a study of blood T cell repertoires in COVID-19. Repertoires were generated with immunoSEQ multiplex PCR, while TCRdb's copy carries only in-frame clones and drops some. The sample consists of 440,000 or so clones, approximately 89% of them appearing once. The sequenced sample was peripheral blood. Every receptor here comes from a woman aged 40 to 50 with COVID-19, enrolled during active disease.

This sequence joins TRBV5-6 and TRBJ1-3; possible D gene TRBD1, 6 bases. V was clipped by 4 bases and J by 0 bases, with 8 bases between them. The germline V gene has CDR1 SGHDT and CDR2 YYEEEE. The CDR3 extends over 14 amino acids. The CDR3 protein is CASSLQGSGNTIYF. The CDR3 DNA is TGTGCCAGCAGCCTACAGGGCTCTGGAAACACCATATATTTT.

The chain uses TRBV9 and TRBJ2-1; TRBD2 might be the D (6 bases). Per germline, CDR1 SGDLS and CDR2 YYNGEE. The CDR3 extends over 14 amino acids. Trimming took off 0 bases at V and 7 bases at J, with 11 bases between the two ends. In nucleotides, the CDR3 is TGTGCCAGCAGCGTAGGCCTAGCGTGGAATGAGCAGTTCTTC. Its translation is CASSVGLAWNEQFF.

This chain links TRBV10-3 with TRBJ1-4, with TRBD1 identical over 8 bases. CDR1 is ENHRY and CDR2 is SYGVKD in the germline V gene. There are 15 residues in the CDR3. The junction had 5 bases not matched to a gene; V was cut back by 5 bases and J by 3 bases. The CDR3 loop reads CAISRSTGANEKLFF. The CDR3 DNA is TGTGCCATCAGTAGATCGACAGGGGCTAATGAAAAACTGTTTTTT.

This CDR3 is CASSLAGQGETQYF. In nucleotides, the CDR3 is TGTGCCAGCAGCTTAGCGGGACAGGGAGAGACCCAGTACTTC. The rearrangement uses TRBV13 and TRBJ2-5; TRBD1 matches 9 bases. This CDR3 contains 14 residues. Germline lookup yields CDR1 PRHDT and CDR2 FYEKMQ (reference sequence). The J segment lost 4 bases and the V segment lost 1 base, leaving 1 base of the junction unmatched.

The V and J genes are TRBV27 and TRBJ1-2; TRBD1 aligns across 9 bases. CDR1 is MNHEY, CDR2 SMNVEV, per germline (reference sequence). J gave up 6 bases and V 6 bases, and 8 bases lay outside the gene matches. The CDR3 totals 14 residues. The CDR3 coding sequence is TGTGCCAGCAGCTTCATACAGGGGGCCCATGGCTACACCTTC. The encoded protein is CASSFIQGAHGYTF.

This chain links TRBV13 with TRBJ2-1; TRBD2 agrees at 9 bases. The CDR3 length is 15 residues. Trimming took 2 bases from V and 6 from J; bases not matched to a gene: 5. The V gene's germline CDR1 is PRHDT and CDR2 FYEKMQ (reference sequence). In DNA form, the CDR3 reads TGTGCCAGCAGCTTAATTCCGACTAGCGGCAATGAGCAGTTCTTC. Amino acid sequence: CASSLIPTSGNEQFF.

The V gene is TRBV2, the J gene TRBJ2-1, with 8 bases lining up with TRBD2. J lost 5 bases, V lost 2 bases, and 8 bases had no gene match. This CDR3 has 16 amino acids. Per the germline V gene, CDR1 is SNHLY and CDR2 is FYNNEI. The CDR3 region has the DNA TGTGCCAGCAGTGAATCGGTAGCGGGGATAAACAATGAGCAGTTCTTC. Translation: CASSESVAGINNEQFF.

This chain links TRBV7-9 with TRBJ2-5; 10 nucleotides line up with TRBD2. The CDR3 has 14 residues. Germline trimming cut 5 bases from V and 4 bases from J; bases unmatched to any gene: 4. The germline V gene encodes CDR1 SEHNR and CDR2 FQNEAQ (reference sequence). CDR3 loop: CASSLGTSAETQYF. The CDR3 DNA reads as TGTGCCAGCAGCCTAGGGACTAGCGCAGAGACCCAGTACTTC.

This chain joins TRBV6-5 and TRBJ1-1; a weak D match, TRBD1 (6 bases). This CDR3 has 14 amino acids. Trimming left V 2 bases short and J 8 bases short, with 15 bases between. Germline CDR1 MNHEY, CDR2 SVGAGI. The CDR3 DNA follows: TGTGCCAGCAGTTACACCGGACAGACTCTAGAAGCTTTCTTT. Translating gives CASSYTGQTLEAFF.

The rearrangement links TRBV11-3 to TRBJ2-1; no definite D call. CDR1 and CDR2 from the germline V gene are SGHNT and YENEEA. The CDR3 extends over 13 amino acids. V shed 1 base and J shed 5 bases, with 6 bases lying between them. The CDR3 region is CASSLVANNEQFF. The CDR3 nucleotides read TGTGCCAGCAGCTTAGTCGCGAACAATGAGCAGTTCTTC.

The rearrangement uses TRBV4-3 and TRBJ2-5; TRBD1 aligns across 10 bases. V lost 4 bases, J lost 5 bases, and 7 bases stayed unmatched. The V gene's germline CDR1 is LGHNA and CDR2 YSLEER. This CDR3 region has 15 residues. This chain's CDR3 is CASSLRDRGGETQYF. The CDR3 DNA is TGCGCCAGCAGCCTCCGGGACAGGGGAGGGGAGACCCAGTACTTC.

The chain couples TRBV28 to TRBJ2-4; 8 bases line up with TRBD2. This CDR3 comprises 18 residues. Germline assignment: CDR1 MDHEN and CDR2 SYDVKM. Trimming removed 2 bases from V and 0 bases from J; junction bases left unmatched: 9. The CDR3 nucleotides are TGTGCCAGCAGTTTAGTTGGGCGGGGGGCCTTAGCCAAAAACATTCAGTACTTC. Protein sequence: CASSLVGRGALAKNIQYF.

V is TRBV5-1 and J is TRBJ2-2; D is possibly TRBD2 (5 bases). There are 13 residues in the CDR3. Trimming removed 4 bases at V and 7 bases at J, with 11 bases between. Germline V gene lookup returns CDR1 SGHRS and CDR2 YFSETQ. CDR3 region: CASSVRGHGELFF. The CDR3 coding sequence is TGCGCCAGCAGCGTACGGGGTCACGGGGAGCTGTTTTTT.

The rearrangement joins TRBV3-1 (or the pseudogene TRBV3-2) to TRBJ1-2; 8 bases line up with TRBD1. J was trimmed by 5 bases and V by 0 bases; bases with no gene match: 5. This CDR3 is 15 amino acids long. Germline CDR1 and CDR2: LGHDT and YNNKEL (reference sequence). The CDR3 sequence is CASSQEPWTGYGYTF. CDR3 DNA: TGTGCCAGCAGCCAAGAACCCTGGACAGGGTATGGCTACACCTTC.

The chain carries TRBV7-2 and TRBJ1-2; a possible D gene is TRBD1 (5 bases). The V gene lost 0 bases and the J gene lost 3 bases, with 14 bases spanning the gap. The CDR3 has 16 residues. CDR1 and CDR2 from the germline V gene are SGHTA and FQGNSA. The CDR3 spells CASSLAGGGDYYGYTF. CDR3 bases: TGTGCCAGCAGCTTAGCCGGAGGAGGGGATTACTATGGCTACACCTTC.

The rearrangement joins TRBV5-4 to TRBJ2-1; maybe TRBD2 (5 bases). The CDR3 runs to 14 residues. V was clipped by 4 bases and J by 6 bases, with 14 bases between them. Germline V gene sequence: CDR1 SGHNT, CDR2 YYREEE (reference sequence). The chain's CDR3 is CASSTGGMGNEQFF. For the CDR3, the DNA is TGTGCCAGCAGCACCGGAGGTATGGGCAATGAGCAGTTCTTC.

The chain uses TRBV28 and TRBJ1-2, with no clear D. V lost 6 bases, J lost 0 bases, and 20 bases lay in between. Germline V gene sequence: CDR1 MDHEN, CDR2 SYDVKM. The CDR3 loop spans 17 amino acids. The CDR3: CASREGGVSPANYGYTF. The CDR3 nucleotides are TGTGCCAGCAGAGAGGGCGGGGTGTCTCCCGCTAACTATGGCTACACCTTC.

The J gene is TRBJ2-7, the V gene TRBV12-3 or TRBV12-4, with a weak D call TRBD2 (5 bases). The ends were cut back, 1 base at V and 7 bases at J, with 8 bases in the middle. The CDR3 sequence is 12 residues long. CDR3 region: CASSLDRLEQYF. CDR3 coding DNA: TGTGCCAGCAGTTTAGACAGACTAGAGCAGTACTTC.

V and J are TRBV5-6 and TRBJ1-1; 12 nucleotides match TRBD1. The V segment lost 3 bases and the J segment 6 bases; nucleotides outside the gene matches: 3. CDR3 length: 14 residues. Germline-derived CDR1 and CDR2 are SGHDT and YYEEEE. CDR3 in amino acids: CASSWGQGASEAFF. CDR3 DNA sequence: TGTGCCAGCAGCTGGGGACAGGGGGCGTCTGAAGCTTTCTTT. Variable domain in full (rest from reference TRBV5-6 and TRBJ1-1): DAGVTQSPTHLIKTRGQQVTLRCSPKSGHDTVSWYQQALGQGPQFIFQYYEEEERQRGNFPDRFSGHQFPNYSSELNVNALLLGDSALYLCASSWGQGASEAFFGQGTRLTVV.

The chain carries TRBV19 and TRBJ1-1, with a tentative D call TRBD1 (6 bases). The CDR3 spans 17 residues. CDR1 is LNHDA and CDR2 is SQIVND in the germline V gene (reference sequence). With 4 bases removed from V and 8 bases from J, the gap between germline ends came to 26 bases. This chain's CDR3 is CASSTLYRQVEGPEAFF. The CDR3, as DNA: TGTGCCAGTAGTACCCTATACCGACAGGTTGAAGGTCCCGAAGCTTTCTTT.

This clone was observed a few times. The chain joins TRBV1 to TRBJ1-6; no check of the table's D call, TRBD1, against the DNA was made. TRBV1 is designated a pseudogene. There are 14 residues in the CDR3. The DNA of the CDR3 is TGCACCAGCAGCACAGCTACTTATAATTCACCCCTCCACTTT. This sequence encodes CTSSTATYNSPLHF.

This chain joins TRBV5-4 and TRBJ1-1; TRBD1 aligns across 8 bases. The germline V gene has CDR1 SGHNT and CDR2 YYREEE (reference sequence). V was clipped by 2 bases and J by 4 bases; unmatched bases: 7. This CDR3 is 15 amino acids long. CDR3 coding DNA: TGTGCCAGCAGCTTTACGCCAGGGGGCGGCACTGAAGCTTTCTTT. This sequence encodes CASSFTPGGGTEAFF.

The chain's CDR3 is CASSLKRGAYEQYF. The CDR3 DNA follows: TGCGCCAGCAGTCTAAAGCGGGGGGCCTACGAGCAGTACTTC. The chain links TRBV4-3 to TRBJ2-7, with 9 bases identical to TRBD2. The germline V gene encodes CDR1 LGHNA and CDR2 YSLEER. The length of the CDR3 is 14 residues. Germline trimming cut 6 bases from V and 2 bases from J; bases unmatched to any gene: 5.